This passage covers 29 T cell receptor beta chains from one sample sequenced in a study of blood T cell repertoires in COVID-19. Sequencing was performed with immunoSEQ multiplex PCR; in TCRdb, only in-frame clones are kept and a portion is missing. The data contain just over 350,000 clones, about 90% of them seen just once; the ten biggest clones take up 2.5% to 3.5%. Sequenced sample: PBMCs or T cells enriched from blood (not recorded which). The receptors shown here come from a woman between 25 and 40 years old who had recovered from COVID-19.

This chain connects TRBV5-6 to TRBJ2-5; D ambiguous. CDR1 and CDR2 (germline): SGHDT, YYEEEE. This CDR3 comprises 14 residues. Trimming cost V 0 bases and J 1 base, with 7 bases left between them. The CDR3 nucleotides read TGTGCCAGCAGCTTGGGTCTATTCCAAGAGACCCAGTACTTC. Encoded protein: CASSLGLFQETQYF.

J is TRBJ1-1 and V is TRBV12-3 or TRBV12-4, with D unresolved. The CDR3 contains 11 residues. V was pared by 3 bases and J by 8 bases, with 7 bases between. The CDR3 DNA is TGTGCCAGCAGTTTCAGGAGGGAAGCTTTCTTT. The encoded protein is CASSFRREAFF.

This sequence joins TRBV14 and TRBJ2-2, with TRBD1 identical over 7 bases. There are 17 residues in the CDR3. J was trimmed by 3 bases and V by 3 bases; bases with no gene match: 10. Germline-derived CDR1 and CDR2 are SGHDN and FVKESK. CDR3 loop: CASSQGLTGSYTGELFF. CDR3 nucleotides: TGTGCCAGCAGCCAGGGCCTGACAGGGTCGTACACCGGGGAGCTGTTTTTT.

The chain couples TRBV5-1 to TRBJ1-1, with TRBD1 matching over 8 bases. Germline-derived CDR1 and CDR2 are SGHRS and YFSETQ. CDR3 size: 18 residues. The V and J ends lost 0 bases and 7 bases, in that order; junction bases with no gene match: 17. The CDR3 region is CASSLESRMKDRENEAFF. The DNA for the CDR3 is TGCGCCAGCAGCTTGGAGTCAAGAATGAAGGACAGGGAGAATGAAGCTTTCTTT. Combining the CDR3 with reference TRBV5-1 and TRBJ1-1 gives the whole variable domain KAGVTQTPRYLIKTRGQQVTLSCSPISGHRSVSWYQQTPGQGLQFLFEYFSETQRNKGNFPGRFSGRQFSNSRSEMNVSTLELGDSALYLCASSLESRMKDRENEAFFGQGTRLTVV.

The chain carries TRBV18 and TRBJ1-3; unclear D gene. Per germline, CDR1 KGHSH and CDR2 LQKENI. Trimming pared 6 bases from V and 4 bases from J, leaving 19 bases between. This CDR3 contains 16 residues. CDR3 in DNA: TGTGCCAGCTCCCCGAACACCGGGTCCTACGGAAACACCATATATTTT. Translation gives CASSPNTGSYGNTIYF.

This clone was detected only once. The rearrangement links TRBV6-5 to TRBJ2-2, with 7 bases that match TRBD2. V trimming: 5 bases; J trimming: 6 bases; junction bases outside the gene matches: 9. Per the germline V gene, CDR1 is MNHEY and CDR2 is SVGAGI. The CDR3 is 15 amino acids. The CDR3 here is CASSPGRAGSGELFF. The CDR3 region has the DNA TGTGCCAGCAGTCCGGGGAGGGCCGGCTCCGGGGAGCTGTTTTTT.

This chain joins TRBV7-2 and TRBJ1-1; D unresolved. Germline V CDR1 and CDR2: SGHTA, FQGNSA. Trimming left V 3 bases short and J 4 bases short, with 9 bases between. The CDR3 runs 13 residues. CDR3 in DNA: TGTGCCAGCAGCTTTTGGGAGGCCACTGAAGCTTTCTTT. Its protein product is CASSFWEATEAFF.

The J gene is TRBJ1-6, the V gene TRBV3-1 (or the pseudogene TRBV3-2); the D gene is possibly TRBD1 (6 bases). CDR3 length: 15 amino acids. Between the trimmed V and J ends, which lost 2 bases and 9 bases, there was a span of 14 bases. Germline V gene sequence: CDR1 LGHDT, CDR2 YNNKEL (reference sequence). The chain's CDR3 is CASSQLQGVGSPLHF. The DNA of the CDR3 is TGTGCCAGCAGCCAATTACAGGGTGTAGGTTCACCCCTCCACTTT.

This chain joins TRBV7-9 and TRBJ2-1, with 10 bases that match TRBD2. The CDR3 length is 18 residues. CDR1 is SEHNR, CDR2 FQNEAQ, per germline (reference sequence). With V trimmed by 5 bases and J by 3 bases, 13 bases remained unmatched. CDR3: CASSPRVASGSYYNEQFF. The CDR3 region has the DNA TGTGCCAGCAGCCCACGGGTGGCTAGCGGGAGTTACTACAATGAGCAGTTCTTC.

The sample holds a few counts of this clone. The chain is built from TRBV19 and TRBJ1-2; D is undetermined. Trimming left V 3 bases short and J 0 bases short, with 8 bases between. The CDR3 is 14 residues long. CDR1 and CDR2 from the germline V gene are LNHDA and SQIVND (reference sequence). The CDR3 reads CASSMNTANYGYTF. In DNA, the CDR3 is TGTGCCAGTAGTATGAACACAGCTAACTATGGCTACACCTTC.

The chain couples TRBV30 to TRBJ1-2; 7 bases are shared with TRBD1. Germline loops: CDR1 GTSNPN, CDR2 SVGIG (reference sequence). This CDR3 region has 14 residues. V lost 0 bases, J lost 4 bases, and 5 bases stayed unmatched. The DNA of the CDR3 is TGTGCCTGGAGTGTACATGGGACAGTCTATGGCTACACCTTC. It codes for CAWSVHGTVYGYTF.

This chain uses TRBV15 with TRBJ2-7; TRBD2 matches at 7 bases. The length of the CDR3 is 14 residues. Germline CDR1 reads LNHNV; CDR2 reads YYDKDF (reference sequence). V was clipped by 5 bases and J by 5 bases; unmatched bases: 9. The CDR3 reads CATSPRSGINEQYF. CDR3 DNA sequence: TGTGCCACCAGCCCCCGCAGCGGGATAAACGAGCAGTACTTC. Drawing the rest from reference TRBV15 and TRBJ2-7, the complete variable domain is DAMVIQNPRYQVTQFGKPVTLSCSQTLNHNVMYWYQQKSSQAPKLLFHYYDKDFNNEADTPDNFQSRRPNTSFCFLDIRSPGLGDTAMYLCATSPRSGINEQYFGPGTRLTVT.

J is TRBJ2-1 and V is TRBV2; D may be TRBD2 (5 bases). This CDR3 has 15 residues. CDR1 SNHLY and CDR2 FYNNEI come from the germline V gene. V dropped 5 bases and J dropped 3 bases, with 14 bases sitting between them. CDR3 DNA sequence: TGTGCCAGCAGTTGGACGGACTCCTACTACAATGAGCAGTTCTTC. This gives the protein CASSWTDSYYNEQFF.

The V and J genes are TRBV19 and TRBJ2-7; 8 bases match TRBD2. V lost 6 bases to trimming and J lost 0 bases; unmatched junction nucleotides: 7. CDR1 LNHDA and CDR2 SQIVND come from the germline V gene (reference sequence). This CDR3 has 15 residues. CDR3 residues: CASRVSGGDSYEQYF. The CDR3 DNA sequence: TGTGCCAGTAGGGTGTCGGGGGGGGACTCCTACGAGCAGTACTTC.

The CDR3 here is CASSLKWLAGLYNEQFF. The CDR3 nucleotides read TGTGCCAGCAGCTTAAAGTGGCTAGCGGGACTATACAATGAGCAGTTCTTC. The V call is TRBV11-2, the J call TRBJ2-1; 9 bases match TRBD2. The CDR3 covers 17 residues. Germline CDR1 and CDR2: SGHAT and FQNNGV. The junction had 9 bases not matched to a gene; V was cut back by 2 bases and J by 4 bases. Full variable domain (missing parts from reference TRBV11-2 and TRBJ2-1): EAGVAQSPRYKIIEKRQSVAFWCNPISGHATLYWYQQILGQGPKLLIQFQNNGVVDDSQLPKDRFSAERLKGVDSTLKIQPAKLEDSAVYLCASSLKWLAGLYNEQFFGPGTRLTVL.

The chain uses TRBV7-9 and TRBJ1-2, with 7 bases that match TRBD1. The V and J ends lost 1 base and 8 bases, in that order; junction bases with no gene match: 7. The germline CDR1 and CDR2 sequences are SEHNR and FQNEAQ (reference sequence). The CDR3 consists of 14 residues. The chain's CDR3 is CASSLGTGEEGYTF. The CDR3 DNA sequence: TGTGCCAGCAGCTTAGGAACAGGGGAGGAAGGCTACACCTTC.

In regard to this clone: Different DNA sequences within this sample yield the same CDR3. The chain uses TRBV19 and TRBJ2-1, with unresolved D. Germline V gives CDR1 LNHDA, CDR2 SQIVND (reference sequence). Trimming cost V 2 bases and J 4 bases, with 6 bases left between them. The CDR3 loop spans 13 amino acids. The CDR3 sequence: CASSISVYNEQFF. Written as DNA, the CDR3 is TGTGCCAGTAGTATATCGGTTTACAATGAGCAGTTCTTC. The full variable domain, in which reference TRBV19 and TRBJ2-1 provide the parts outside the CDR3, is DGGITQSPKYLFRKEGQNVTLSCEQNLNHDAMYWYRQDPGQGLRLIYYSQIVNDFQKGDIAEGYSVSREKKESFPLTVTSAQKNPTAFYLCASSISVYNEQFFGPGTRLTVL.

This clone has at least ten counts. This chain joins TRBV19 and TRBJ1-1; tentatively, D is TRBD1 (6 bases). Germline CDR1 and CDR2: LNHDA and SQIVND (reference sequence). V was trimmed by 5 bases and J by 2 bases, leaving 12 bases between them. The CDR3 contains 14 residues. CDR3 DNA: TGTGCCAGTAGTTTTCGGACAGCAAACACTGAAGCTTTCTTT. This codes for CASSFRTANTEAFF.

The rearrangement links TRBV5-6 to TRBJ1-1, with TRBD1 as a possible D gene (6 bases). CDR1 SGHDT and CDR2 YYEEEE come from the germline V gene. The germline V and J ends were trimmed by 4 bases and 9 bases, with 13 bases remaining between them. The CDR3 runs 12 residues. Written as DNA, the CDR3 is TGTGCCAGCAGCAGACAGGACCTGCAAGCTTTCTTT. Translated: CASSRQDLQAFF.

The table lists this clone with a count of one. The V call is TRBV5-6, the J call TRBJ1-1, with D perhaps matching TRBD1 (5 bases). V lost 7 bases and J 1 base, leaving 14 bases between the germline ends. CDR1 is SGHDT, CDR2 YYEEEE, per germline. The CDR3 is 14 amino acids. The CDR3 loop reads CASSSQVTNTEAFF. The CDR3 nucleotides read TGTGCCAGCTCGTCACAGGTTACGAACACTGAAGCTTTCTTT. Full variable domain (outside the CDR3, taken from reference TRBV5-6 and TRBJ1-1): DAGVTQSPTHLIKTRGQQVTLRCSPKSGHDTVSWYQQALGQGPQFIFQYYEEEERQRGNFPDRFSGHQFPNYSSELNVNALLLGDSALYLCASSSQVTNTEAFFGQGTRLTVV.

The J gene is TRBJ2-1, the V gene TRBV21-1; the table's D call, TRBD1, has no DNA check behind it. TRBV21-1 has pseudogene status. This CDR3 has 15 residues. The CDR3 loop reads CASSKQGSTHNEQFF. CDR3 coding DNA: TGTGCCAGCAGCAAGCAGGGGAGTACACACAATGAGCAGTTCTTC.

The CDR3 coding sequence is TGCGCCACCAGACGCCGGGACACTATGAACACTGAAGCTTTCTTT. As protein: CATRRRDTMNTEAFF. The V call is TRBV10-2, the J call TRBJ1-1, with D perhaps matching TRBD1 (6 bases). Germline V gives CDR1 WSHSY, CDR2 SAAADI. This CDR3 is built from 15 residues. V was shortened by 10 bases and J by 0 bases, with 18 bases between the two germline ends.

The chain is built from TRBV7-8 and TRBJ2-5; 7 bases line up with TRBD2. The CDR3 runs to 13 residues. The V and J ends lost 5 bases and 5 bases, in that order; junction bases with no gene match: 5. Germline V gene sequence: CDR1 SGHVS, CDR2 FQNEAQ. CDR3 nucleotides: TGTGCCAGCAGCCTCGGACTAGTTGAGACCCAGTACTTC. Its protein product is CASSLGLVETQYF.

Here the CDR3 DNA reads TGTGCCAGCAGTGAAAGTTTCGTGAGCTCCTACGAGCAGTACTTC. It translates to CASSESFVSSYEQYF. The V and J genes are TRBV6-1 and TRBJ2-7; D call uncertain. V lost 2 bases, J lost 0 bases, and 11 bases lay in between. The length of the CDR3 is 15 residues. Looked up from germline, CDR1 is MNHNS and CDR2 is SASEGT.

This clone is a singleton in its sample. The chain has TRBV7-3 and TRBJ2-3; 12 bases are shared with TRBD2. The CDR3 has 15 residues. Looked up from germline, CDR1 is SGHTA and CDR2 is FQGTGA. J was trimmed by 6 bases and V by 4 bases; bases with no gene match: 5. This chain's CDR3 is CASSSSGGALDTQYF. The CDR3 region has the DNA TGTGCCAGCAGCTCTAGCGGGGGGGCCCTCGATACGCAGTATTTT.

V is TRBV7-9 and J is TRBJ1-6; 7 bases line up with TRBD1. The CDR3 contains 14 residues. V was clipped by 0 bases and J by 13 bases; unmatched bases: 6. Germline V gene lookup returns CDR1 SEHNR and CDR2 FQNEAQ (reference sequence). CDR3: CASSLAGTALPLHF. CDR3 nucleotide sequence: TGTGCCAGCAGCTTAGCCGGGACAGCCCTCCCCCTCCACTTT.

V usage is TRBV2 and J usage is TRBJ1-1; a weak D match, TRBD1 (6 bases). Germline CDR1 reads SNHLY; CDR2 reads FYNNEI. V lost 8 bases to trimming and J lost 4 bases, with 14 bases between them. This CDR3 is built from 13 residues. CDR3 DNA: TGTGCCAGCGCTGGGGGCGAATTCACTGAAGCTTTCTTT. Protein: CASAGGEFTEAFF.

This clone was seen only once. The genes are TRBV6-5 and TRBJ2-7, with 10 bases lining up with TRBD2. The CDR3 is 15 residues long. V shed 7 bases, J shed 2 bases, and the junction held 8 bases outside the gene matches. CDR1 is MNHEY, CDR2 SVGAGI, per germline. CDR3 protein: CASNSLAGPPYEQYF. Written as DNA, the CDR3 is TGTGCCAGCAACTCACTAGCGGGGCCCCCCTACGAGCAGTACTTC.

The genes are TRBV5-1 and TRBJ2-7; maybe TRBD2 (5 bases). Trimming stripped 0 bases from V and 6 bases from J, with 13 bases between. Germline assignment: CDR1 SGHRS and CDR2 YFSETQ. The CDR3 has 14 residues. CDR3: CASSLASAAGEQYF. The CDR3 DNA is TGCGCCAGCAGCTTGGCCTCCGCCGCGGGCGAGCAGTACTTC.